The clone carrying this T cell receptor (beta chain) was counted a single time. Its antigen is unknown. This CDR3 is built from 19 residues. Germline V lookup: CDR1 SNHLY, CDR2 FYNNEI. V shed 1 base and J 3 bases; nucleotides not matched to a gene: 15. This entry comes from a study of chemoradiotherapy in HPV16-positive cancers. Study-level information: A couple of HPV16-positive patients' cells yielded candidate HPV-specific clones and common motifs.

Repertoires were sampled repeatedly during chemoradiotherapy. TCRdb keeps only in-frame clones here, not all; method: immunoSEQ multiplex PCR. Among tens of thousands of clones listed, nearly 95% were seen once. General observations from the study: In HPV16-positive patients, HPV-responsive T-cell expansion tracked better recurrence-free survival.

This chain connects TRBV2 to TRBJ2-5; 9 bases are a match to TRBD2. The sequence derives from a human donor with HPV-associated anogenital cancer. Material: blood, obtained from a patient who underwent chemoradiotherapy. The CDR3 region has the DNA TGTGCCAGCAGTGAAGGAATTGGGAGCGGGGGGTTATCTAAAGAGACCCAGTACTTC. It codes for CASSEGIGSGGLSKETQYF.